These T cell receptor beta chains were read from a single sample in a study of identical twins. TCRdb ran MiXCR on the 5' RACE reads and lists one entry per CDR3 protein. This sample carries 200,000 to 300,000 distinct CDR3 sequences, roughly 13% of them seen once, and the ten largest clones take 3.5% to 5%. These same records also appear under a second study, on yellow fever vaccine responses in identical twins.

Material: memory (CD45RO+) T cells sorted from blood. These receptors were obtained from a woman in her late teens or twenties in good health. CDR3s include the opening cysteine and the closing phenylalanine or tryptophan. The order of the fields is J gene, CDR3 length, clone size, D gene, V gene, CDR3 protein, CDR3 DNA. The D gene is left open where the match is weak. Not every row has a clone size; where given, it reads once, few, many or a size class.

TRBJ2-1 | 16 | many | TRBD2 | TRBV29-1 | CSVFQSGRGTYNEQFF | TGCAGCGTTTTTCAAAGCGGGAGAGGAACCTACAATGAGCAGTTCTTC
TRBJ2-4 | 14 | few | . | TRBV10-1 | CASKGELAKNIQYF | TGCGCCAGCAAGGGAGAGTTGGCCAAAAACATTCAGTACTTC
TRBJ2-3 | 14 | . | . | TRBV18 | CASSPQFSTDTQYF | TGTGCCAGCTCACCACAGTTTAGCACAGATACGCAGTATTTT
TRBJ1-5 | 15 | . | . | TRBV6-2/TRBV6-3 | CASSTPGRINQPQHF | TGTGCCAGCAGTACCCCAGGGAGGATCAATCAGCCCCAGCATTTT
TRBJ2-1 | 14 | . | . | TRBV29-1 | CSVTVRSSYNEQFF | TGCAGCGTGACAGTCCGGAGCTCCTACAATGAGCAGTTCTTC
TRBJ2-5 | 11 | few | . | TRBV6-6 | CAYGGPGTQYF | TGTGCCTACGGGGGCCCGGGGACCCAGTACTTC
TRBJ2-5 | 16 | few | . | TRBV20-1 | CSALYLGGGLKETQYF | TGCAGTGCCCTCTATCTCGGCGGGGGCCTCAAAGAGACCCAGTACTTC
TRBJ2-2 | 15 | . | TRBD1 | TRBV19 | CASSILGQDTGELFF | TGTGCCAGTAGTATTCTAGGACAGGACACCGGGGAGCTGTTTTTT
TRBJ2-5 | 18 | . | TRBD2 | TRBV15 | CATSRQVLGLAGGETQYF | TGTGCCACCAGCAGACAAGTTCTGGGGCTAGCGGGAGGGGAGACCCAGTACTTC
TRBJ1-3 | 12 | . | . | TRBV20-1 | CSALQGRNTIYF | TGCAGTGCTTTACAGGGCCGAAACACCATATATTTT
TRBJ2-7 | 15 | . | TRBD2 | TRBV5-1 | CASSSTGTSGTEQYF | TGCGCCAGCAGCTCCACGGGGACTAGCGGGACGGAGCAGTACTTC
TRBJ2-2 | 16 | few | TRBD1 | TRBV6-4 | CASTPKPGQGAGELFF | TGTGCCAGCACCCCAAAACCGGGACAGGGGGCCGGAGAGCTGTTTTTT
TRBJ2-3 | 17 | . | . | TRBV6-5 | CASSYRSWITGTDTQYF | TGTGCCAGCAGTTACCGTTCTTGGATTACGGGCACAGATACGCAGTATTTT
TRBJ1-4 | 15 | many | . | TRBV6-2/TRBV6-3 | CASSPHQNLNEKLFF | TGTGCCAGCAGTCCACACCAGAACCTAAATGAAAAACTGTTTTTT
TRBJ2-2 | 17 | . | TRBD2 | TRBV7-8 | CASSFRGTSGSAGELFF | TGTGCCAGCAGCTTCAGGGGGACTAGCGGGAGTGCCGGGGAGCTGTTTTTT
TRBJ1-6 | 12 | . | . | TRBV29-1 | CSVGQTGSPLHF | TGCAGCGTTGGGCAAACTGGTTCACCCCTCCACTTT
TRBJ1-3 | 14 | many | . | TRBV14 | CASSPTASGNTIYF | TGTGCCAGCAGCCCAACAGCCTCTGGAAACACCATATATTTT
TRBJ2-2 | 16 | . | TRBD2 | TRBV7-9 | CASSATTSGGTGELFF | TGTGCCAGCAGCGCGACGACTAGCGGGGGAACCGGGGAGCTGTTTTTT
TRBJ2-7 | 13 | . | TRBD1 | TRBV3-1 | CASNGQGAGEQYF | TGTGCCAGCAACGGACAGGGGGCGGGCGAGCAGTACTTC
TRBJ2-5 | 18 | . | TRBD2 | TRBV20-1 | CSAPKVERESRYQETQYF | TGCAGTGCTCCCAAAGTTGAGCGGGAGTCCCGGTACCAAGAGACCCAGTACTTC
TRBJ2-7 | 14 | . | TRBD2 | TRBV9 | CASSPSGKIYEQYF | TGTGCCAGCAGCCCTAGCGGGAAGATCTACGAGCAGTACTTC
TRBJ1-1 | 12 | . | . | TRBV10-2 | CASSDPTGEAFF | TGCGCCAGCAGTGATCCGACGGGAGAAGCTTTCTTT
TRBJ1-4 | 16 | few | TRBD1 | TRBV20-1 | CSARGMEQGENEKLFF | TGCAGTGCTAGAGGGATGGAGCAGGGGGAAAATGAAAAACTGTTTTTT
TRBJ2-5 | 12 | few | TRBD2 | TRBV20-1 | CSPGTSEETQYF | TGCAGTCCGGGGACTAGTGAAGAGACCCAGTACTTC
TRBJ2-5 | 15 | many | . | TRBV12-3/TRBV12-4 | CASSSGEATKETQYF | TGTGCCAGCAGTTCAGGGGAGGCGACCAAAGAGACCCAGTACTTC
TRBJ2-1 | 12 | few | . | TRBV12-3/TRBV12-4 | CASSPSIGEQFF | TGTGCCAGCAGTCCGTCAATCGGTGAGCAGTTCTTC
TRBJ2-4 | 14 | few | TRBD2 | TRBV3-1 | CASSQDAGGNIQYF | TGTGCCAGCAGCCAAGATGCGGGGGGAAACATTCAGTACTTC
TRBJ2-7 | 13 | many | TRBD2 | TRBV20-1 | CSARGTSDYEQYF | TGCAGTGCTAGAGGGACTAGCGACTACGAGCAGTACTTC
TRBJ2-7 | 11 | . | . | TRBV20-1 | CSAPSNYEQYF | TGCAGTGCCCCAAGTAACTACGAGCAGTACTTC
TRBJ2-5 | 12 | . | . | TRBV7-8 | CASGQSQETQYF | TGTGCCAGCGGGCAGAGCCAAGAGACCCAGTACTTC
TRBJ2-7 | 12 | few | TRBD2 | TRBV20-1 | CSGLAASYEQYF | TGCAGTGGACTAGCGGCCTCCTACGAGCAGTACTTC
TRBJ2-7 | 15 | many | . | TRBV12-3/TRBV12-4 | CASSLSQAISYEQYF | TGTGCCAGCAGTTTAAGTCAGGCGATCTCCTACGAGCAGTACTTC
TRBJ2-1 | 15 | many | . | TRBV7-6 | CASSRGGAHENEQFF | TGTGCCAGCAGTAGAGGGGGGGCTCACGAGAATGAGCAGTTCTTC
TRBJ1-1 | 13 | few | . | TRBV18 | CASSPNQNTEAFF | TGTGCCAGCTCACCGAACCAGAACACTGAAGCTTTCTTT
TRBJ1-4 | 15 | . | TRBD1 | TRBV5-1 | CASSLFGQGNEKLFF | TGCGCCAGCAGCTTGTTCGGACAGGGGAATGAAAAACTGTTTTTT
TRBJ2-7 | 14 | . | . | TRBV11-2 | CASSWASKTYEQYF | TGTGCCAGCAGCTGGGCTAGTAAGACCTACGAGCAGTACTTC
TRBJ2-1 | 12 | few | . | TRBV29-1 | CSVEGAYNEQFF | TGCAGCGTTGAAGGGGCCTACAATGAGCAGTTCTTC
TRBJ2-2 | 15 | few | . | TRBV5-8 | CASSRGLSNTGELFF | TGTGCCAGCAGCCGGGGACTTTCGAACACCGGGGAGCTGTTTTTT
TRBJ2-5 | 13 | . | . | TRBV7-9 | CASSLNSQETQYF | TGTGCCAGCAGCTTGAACAGCCAAGAGACCCAGTACTTC
TRBJ2-5 | 13 | . | . | TRBV20-1 | CSAGRIAQETQYF | TGCAGTGCGGGGCGCATCGCCCAAGAGACCCAGTACTTC
TRBJ1-1 | 11 | few | . | TRBV29-1 | CSGLGVTEAFF | TGCAGCGGCTTAGGGGTTACTGAAGCTTTCTTT
TRBJ2-1 | 14 | few | . | TRBV6-1 | CASFRRGLYNEQFF | TGTGCCAGCTTCAGGCGGGGGCTTTACAATGAGCAGTTCTTC
TRBJ2-3 | 16 | many | TRBD2 | TRBV7-2 | CASSFPGLAGVDTQYF | TGTGCCAGCAGCTTCCCGGGACTAGCGGGGGTAGATACGCAGTATTTT
TRBJ2-1 | 16 | . | TRBD2 | TRBV6-1 | CATRANSGSSYNEQFF | TGTGCCACCCGAGCAAATAGCGGGAGCTCCTACAATGAGCAGTTCTTC
TRBJ1-4 | 11 | many | . | TRBV12-3/TRBV12-4 | CASSLAEKLFF | TGTGCCAGCAGTTTGGCTGAAAAACTGTTTTTT
TRBJ1-1 | 13 | . | . | TRBV20-1 | CSARVLGGTEAFF | TGCAGTGCTAGAGTTCTAGGGGGCACTGAAGCTTTCTTT
TRBJ2-2 | 15 | . | . | TRBV24-1 | CATSDIRGATGELFF | TGTGCCACCTCGGACATAAGGGGAGCCACCGGGGAGCTGTTTTTT
TRBJ2-3 | 16 | few | . | TRBV18 | CASSPVPTPAQDTQYF | TGTGCCAGCTCACCGGTCCCGACGCCGGCGCAAGATACGCAGTATTTT
TRBJ2-5 | 11 | many | . | TRBV3-1 | CASSQDRNQYF | TGTGCCAGCAGCCAAGATAGGAACCAGTACTTC
TRBJ2-5 | 13 | few | . | TRBV24-1 | CATSRAGGETQYF | TGTGCCACCAGTCGGGCGGGCGGAGAGACCCAGTACTTC
TRBJ2-1 | 15 | few | TRBD2 | TRBV9 | CASSVEASGYNEQFF | TGTGCCAGCAGCGTAGAGGCTAGCGGCTACAATGAGCAGTTCTTC
TRBJ2-7 | 15 | . | . | TRBV4-3 | CASSQEPRGAYEQYF | TGCGCCAGCAGCCAAGAGCCCAGAGGGGCCTACGAGCAGTACTTC
TRBJ2-7 | 16 | many | TRBD2 | TRBV6-2/TRBV6-3 | CASSPLAGGYSYEQYF | TGTGCCAGCAGTCCCCTAGCGGGAGGGTATTCCTACGAGCAGTACTTC
TRBJ1-6 | 16 | many | . | TRBV3-1 | CASSSTGGYYNSPLHF | TGTGCCAGCAGCTCGACAGGAGGCTACTATAATTCACCCCTCCACTTT
TRBJ2-7 | 13 | . | . | TRBV14 | CASSQDLVYEQYF | TGTGCCAGCAGCCAAGATCTAGTCTACGAGCAGTACTTC
TRBJ2-5 | 16 | few | TRBD2 | TRBV5-1 | CASSPTSGGGQETQYF | TGCGCCAGCAGCCCGACTAGCGGGGGGGGCCAAGAGACCCAGTACTTC
TRBJ2-3 | 14 | . | TRBD1 | TRBV6-5 | CASSLRGLTDTQYF | TGTGCCAGCAGCTTAAGGGGGCTCACAGATACGCAGTATTTT
TRBJ2-7 | 14 | many | . | TRBV20-1 | CSAGGTLSAYEQYF | TGCAGTGCTGGCGGGACCCTAAGCGCGTACGAGCAGTACTTC
TRBJ2-1 | 16 | many | TRBD2 | TRBV20-1 | CSARDVAGGSYNEQFF | TGCAGTGCTAGAGATGTGGCGGGGGGCTCTTACAATGAGCAGTTCTTC
TRBJ2-5 | 15 | few | TRBD2 | TRBV5-1 | CASSLSAGGQETQYF | TGCGCCAGCAGCCTATCAGCGGGGGGACAAGAGACCCAGTACTTC